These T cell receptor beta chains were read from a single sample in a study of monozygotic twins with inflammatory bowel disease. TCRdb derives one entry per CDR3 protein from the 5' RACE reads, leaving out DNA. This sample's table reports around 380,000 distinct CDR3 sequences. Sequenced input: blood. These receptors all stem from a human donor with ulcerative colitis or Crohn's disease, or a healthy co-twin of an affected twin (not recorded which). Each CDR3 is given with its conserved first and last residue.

CASSLSLYEQYF TRBJ2-7 TRBV7-2
CASIETSTDTQYF TRBJ2-3 TRBV28
CASSLFGDSTEAFF TRBJ1-1 TRBV5-1
CASSQGEEPETQYF TRBJ2-5 TRBV4-2
CASSYQLGLTEAFF TRBJ1-1 TRBV6-5
CASTGQQIYEQYF TRBJ2-7 TRBV28
CASSLAAYNSPLHF TRBJ1-6 TRBV12-3/TRBV12-4
CASSLLEGPNEQFF TRBJ2-1 TRBV4-1
CASSHPTALSPGETQYF TRBJ2-5 TRBV3-1
CSARDFAGLGSYNEQFF TRBJ2-1 TRBV20-1
CASKRGGIYEQYF TRBJ2-7 TRBV2
CASSSGTGETQYF TRBJ2-5 TRBV12-3/TRBV12-4
CASSRVGTGSYEQYF TRBJ2-7 TRBV3-1
CASSQADRMNTEAFF TRBJ1-1 TRBV4-1